This T cell receptor beta chain comes out of a study of cytomegalovirus exposure and HLA in healthy donors. A word on this clone: The antigen is unknown.

Looked up from germline, CDR1 is ENHRY and CDR2 is SYGVKD. The ends were cut back, 3 bases at V and 2 bases at J, with 9 bases in the middle. The CDR3 covers 14 residues. Notes on the study in general: Clonal expansion was found to be greater in HLA-associated TCR beta chains than in equally common others in a later analysis. In presence/absence analyses, roughly uniform sequencing depth across donors was assumed. CMV serostatus was the sole immune exposure data available. Most CMV-associated TCR beta chains appeared HLA-restricted in a later analysis.

The study ran its PCR with 60 Vbeta and 13 Jbeta primers. TCRdb keeps only in-frame clones here, not all; method: immunoSEQ multiplex PCR. The table shows fewer than 90,000 clones, with 76% occurring only once. This chain connects TRBV10-3 to TRBJ2-3; D not resolved. The sequence was collected from a male donor in good health and CMV-seronegative. The sample was PBMCs. The CDR3 sequence: CAISDGSPTDTQYF. The CDR3 DNA reads as TGTGCCATCAGTGACGGGTCACCCACAGATACGCAGTATTTT.